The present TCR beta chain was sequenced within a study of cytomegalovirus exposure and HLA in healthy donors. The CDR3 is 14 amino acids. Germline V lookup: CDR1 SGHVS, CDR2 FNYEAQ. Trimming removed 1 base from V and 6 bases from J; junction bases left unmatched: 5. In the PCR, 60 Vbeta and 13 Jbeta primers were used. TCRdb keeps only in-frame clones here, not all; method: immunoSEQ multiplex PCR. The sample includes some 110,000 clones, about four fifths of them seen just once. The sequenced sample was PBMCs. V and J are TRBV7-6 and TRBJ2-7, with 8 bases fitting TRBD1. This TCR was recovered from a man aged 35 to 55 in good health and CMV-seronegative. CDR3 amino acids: CASSLGKQGGEQYF. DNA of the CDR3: TGTGCCAGCAGCTTAGGGAAACAGGGGGGCGAGCAGTACTTC.